This entry lists 2 T cell receptor beta chains sequenced from one sample in a study of T-cell reconstitution after alpha-beta-depleted transplantation in children. Construction of the TCRbeta library involved unique molecular identifiers. TCRdb re-called the PCR reads through MiXCR, storing one row per CDR3 protein. In the table there are 490,000 or so distinct CDR3 sequences, over 9.5% of which are singletons. Material: PBMCs, obtained before TCRalphabeta/CD19-depleted stem cell transplant. The receptor source for this set is a child aged 2-15 years with inherited bone marrow failure, due to receive a stem cell transplant.

This clonotype came up many times. This sequence joins TRBV20-1 and TRBJ2-7, with D maybe TRBD2 (5 bases). CDR1 is DFQATT, CDR2 SNEGSKA, per germline (reference sequence). Trimming shortened V by 2 bases and J by 0 bases, and 11 bases separated the two germline ends. The CDR3 extends over 14 amino acids. The CDR3 sequence is CSARKAVPSYEQYF. For the CDR3, the DNA is TGCAGTGCTAGAAAAGCGGTCCCCTCCTACGAGCAGTACTTC.

In this sample, this clonotype turned up a few times. This rearrangement joins TRBV20-1 to TRBJ2-7, with a possible D match to TRBD2 (5 bases). There are 12 residues in the CDR3. CDR1 and CDR2 (germline): DFQATT, SNEGSKA (reference sequence). Trimming took off 3 bases at V and 6 bases at J, with 12 bases between the two ends. Here the CDR3 reads CSARGLEGEQYF. The CDR3 coding sequence is TGCAGTGCTAGGGGCCTCGAGGGCGAGCAGTACTTC.